Following are 27 T cell receptor beta chains from one sample sequenced in a study of blood T cell repertoires in COVID-19. This table comes from immunoSEQ multiplex PCR, and its TCRdb copy is limited to in-frame clones, with some not included. In the table there are 90,000 to 120,000 clones, around 66% of which are singletons. The sequenced material came from peripheral blood. These receptors were collected from a man older than 75 with acute or convalescent COVID-19.

V and J are TRBV19 and TRBJ1-1; D gene ambiguous. CDR1 and CDR2 from the germline V gene are LNHDA and SQIVND (reference sequence). This CDR3 spans 12 amino acids. Trimming cost V 3 bases and J 3 bases, with 5 bases left between them. CDR3: CASSIPDTEAFF. The CDR3 DNA reads as TGTGCCAGTAGTATCCCTGACACTGAAGCTTTCTTT.

This chain uses TRBV9 with TRBJ2-1, with TRBD1 as a possible D gene (5 bases). The CDR3 loop spans 15 amino acids. The ends were cut back, 3 bases at V and 0 bases at J, with 10 bases in the middle. Per germline, CDR1 SGDLS and CDR2 YYNGEE. The CDR3 coding sequence is TGTGCCAGCAGCGCCGGCCAGGGCTCCTACAATGAGCAGTTCTTC. Translating it yields CASSAGQGSYNEQFF.

There are a few counts of this clone. The chain recombines TRBV27 with TRBJ2-2; TRBD2 agrees at 9 bases. This CDR3 is built from 16 residues. CDR1 MNHEY and CDR2 SMNVEV come from the germline V gene (reference sequence). The junction had 8 bases not matched to a gene; V was cut back by 5 bases and J by 4 bases. The CDR3 reads CASSGISGSITGELFF. The CDR3 region has the DNA TGTGCCAGCAGTGGGATTAGCGGGAGTATCACCGGGGAGCTGTTTTTT.

The rearrangement uses TRBV19 and TRBJ2-1; TRBD1 aligns across 8 bases. The germline gives CDR1 LNHDA, CDR2 SQIVND (reference sequence). This CDR3 is 17 amino acids long. Unmatched junction bases numbered 14, after V lost 5 bases and J lost 5 bases. CDR3: CASSVGIGQGGDNEQFF. The CDR3 nucleotides read TGTGCCAGTAGTGTTGGTATTGGACAGGGAGGTGACAATGAGCAGTTCTTC.

The rearrangement links TRBV19 to TRBJ2-1, with D possibly TRBD2 on 5 matching bases. The V gene's germline CDR1 is LNHDA and CDR2 SQIVND (reference sequence). Trimming shortened V by 10 bases and J by 4 bases, and 14 bases separated the two germline ends. The CDR3 covers 13 residues. CDR3 amino acids: CATQSGWYNEQFF. CDR3 sequence (DNA): TGTGCCACACAATCGGGGTGGTACAATGAGCAGTTCTTC.

This chain connects TRBV5-4 to TRBJ2-1; 10 bases line up with TRBD2. Germline CDR1 and CDR2: SGHNT and YYREEE (reference sequence). V lost 2 bases to trimming and J lost 5 bases; unmatched junction nucleotides: 7. CDR3 size: 16 residues. CDR3 nucleotides: TGTGCCAGCAGCTTACAAGCGGGAGGGCCTAACAATGAGCAGTTCTTC. Translation: CASSLQAGGPNNEQFF.

The chain combines TRBV7-9 with TRBJ2-3, with D perhaps matching TRBD2 (6 bases). This CDR3 comprises 12 residues. Germline CDR1 and CDR2: SEHNR and FQNEAQ (reference sequence). The V end was cut by 2 bases, the J end by 7 bases, with 7 bases between. The CDR3 sequence: CASSLRGNTQYF. The CDR3 bases are TGTGCCAGCAGCTTACGGGGGAATACGCAGTATTTT.

CDR3 protein: CASSDRLAGRYNEQFF. The CDR3 region has the DNA TGTGCCAGCAGTGACCGGCTAGCGGGCCGATACAATGAGCAGTTCTTC. The chain joins TRBV2 to TRBJ2-1; 8 bases agree with TRBD2. CDR1 SNHLY and CDR2 FYNNEI come from the germline V gene. The CDR3 covers 16 residues. The J segment lost 4 bases and the V segment lost 3 bases, leaving 8 bases of the junction unmatched. The whole variable domain, filled in from reference TRBV2 and TRBJ2-1, reads EPEVTQTPSHQVTQMGQEVILRCVPISNHLYFYWYRQILGQKVEFLVSFYNNEISEKSEIFDDQFSVERPDGSNFTLKIRSTKLEDSAMYFCASSDRLAGRYNEQFFGPGTRLTVL.

The J gene is TRBJ2-1, the V gene TRBV2, with D unclear. The CDR3 loop spans 14 amino acids. The V and J ends lost 4 bases and 0 bases respectively, with 7 bases between them. Germline V gene data show CDR1 as SNHLY and CDR2 as FYNNEI. This CDR3 is CASSATSSYNEQFF. CDR3 nucleotide sequence: TGTGCCAGCAGTGCTACGAGCTCCTACAATGAGCAGTTCTTC.

This clone was observed a single time. The chain combines TRBV5-1 with TRBJ2-7; 9 bases match TRBD2. Unmatched junction bases numbered 0, after V lost 0 bases and J lost 2 bases. Germline V gene sequence: CDR1 SGHRS, CDR2 YFSETQ. The CDR3 is 14 amino acids. The CDR3 sequence: CASSLVAGAYEQYF. In nucleotides, the CDR3 is TGCGCCAGCAGCTTGGTAGCGGGGGCCTACGAGCAGTACTTC.

This clone was seen at least ten times. The V gene is TRBV7-2, the J gene TRBJ2-7; 7 bases agree with TRBD2. The CDR3 length is 16 residues. Germline assignment: CDR1 SGHTA and CDR2 FQGNSA. Losses at the gene ends were 5 bases for V and 2 bases for J; bases not matched to a gene: 12. CDR3 DNA: TGTGCCAGCAGCCCCCCTTTTGGGCGGGGGACCTACGAGCAGTACTTC. Translation gives CASSPPFGRGTYEQYF.

The chain recombines TRBV5-1 with TRBJ1-2; D may be TRBD1 (5 bases). Germline CDR1 is SGHRS and CDR2 is YFSETQ. Trimming took 3 bases from V and 10 from J, leaving 19 bases between them. The CDR3 sequence is 14 residues long. This CDR3 is CASSYGGTEVPYTF. The CDR3 DNA reads TGCGCCAGCAGCTACGGGGGGACGGAAGTTCCCTACACCTTC. The variable domain in full, completed from reference TRBV5-1 and TRBJ1-2, reads KAGVTQTPRYLIKTRGQQVTLSCSPISGHRSVSWYQQTPGQGLQFLFEYFSETQRNKGNFPGRFSGRQFSNSRSEMNVSTLELGDSALYLCASSYGGTEVPYTFGSGTRLTVV.

V is TRBV9 and J is TRBJ2-7; D is perhaps TRBD2 (6 bases). Deletions cut 0 bases from V and 3 bases from J, with 10 bases between. CDR3 length: 14 residues. Germline V gene sequence: CDR1 SGDLS, CDR2 YYNGEE. Here the CDR3 reads CASSVGGEHYEQYF. The DNA for the CDR3 is TGTGCCAGCAGCGTAGGGGGGGAACACTACGAGCAGTACTTC.

The chain has TRBV6-2 or TRBV6-3 and TRBJ2-7; 9 bases are a match to TRBD2. Germline V gene data show CDR1 as MNHEY and CDR2 as SVGEGT. Unmatched junction bases numbered 6, after V lost 2 bases and J lost 7 bases. CDR3 length: 14 residues. CDR3 nucleotides: TGTGCCAGCAGTTACGGGCTAGCGGGAAATGAGCAGTACTTC. Amino acid sequence: CASSYGLAGNEQYF.

The chain is built from TRBV3-1 (or the pseudogene TRBV3-2) and TRBJ1-1; D perhaps matches TRBD1 (5 bases). The CDR3 loop spans 13 amino acids. Per the germline V gene, CDR1 is LGHDT and CDR2 is YNNKEL (reference sequence). The germline V and J ends were trimmed by 6 bases and 3 bases, with 11 bases remaining between them. CDR3 nucleotides: TGTGCCAGCAGACCGGGGGGGGACACTGAAGCTTTCTTT. Amino acids: CASRPGGDTEAFF.

In its sample, this clone was seen a few times. The DNA for the CDR3 is TGTGCCAGCCTAAGCGGGAGTTACAATGAGCAGTTCTTC. This codes for CASLSGSYNEQFF. J is TRBJ2-1 and V is TRBV2; TRBD2 matches at 8 bases. CDR3 size: 13 residues. Trimming took 8 bases from V and 4 from J; bases not matched to a gene: 4. CDR1 and CDR2 from the germline V gene are SNHLY and FYNNEI.

Only a few counts were recorded for this clone. The chain combines TRBV20-1 with TRBJ2-7; D gene ambiguous. V dropped 6 bases and J dropped 5 bases, with 11 bases sitting between them. The CDR3 is 11 residues long. The germline CDR1 and CDR2 sequences are DFQATT and SNEGSKA (reference sequence). Written as DNA, the CDR3 is TGCAGTGCCGCGGTGGAGAACGAGCAGTACTTC. Translating it yields CSAAVENEQYF.

This clone showed up just a few times. The chain employs TRBV19 and TRBJ1-5, with D possibly being TRBD1 (6 bases). Germline assignment: CDR1 LNHDA and CDR2 SQIVND (reference sequence). CDR3 length: 15 residues. V was shortened by 9 bases and J by 4 bases, with 19 bases between the two germline ends. Here the CDR3 reads CASHSGTQENQPQHF. In DNA form, the CDR3 reads TGTGCCAGCCATTCCGGGACACAAGAAAATCAGCCCCAGCATTTT.

The chain is built from TRBV5-1 and TRBJ2-2, with 7 bases aligning to TRBD2. The V segment lost 4 bases and the J segment 1 base; nucleotides outside the gene matches: 7. Germline CDR1 and CDR2: SGHRS and YFSETQ. The CDR3 totals 16 residues. CDR3 DNA: TGCGCCAGCAGCGACCAGGGACTACTGAACACCGGGGAGCTGTTTTTT. Residues: CASSDQGLLNTGELFF. Based on the CDR3 plus reference TRBV5-1 and TRBJ2-2, the full variable domain is KAGVTQTPRYLIKTRGQQVTLSCSPISGHRSVSWYQQTPGQGLQFLFEYFSETQRNKGNFPGRFSGRQFSNSRSEMNVSTLELGDSALYLCASSDQGLLNTGELFFGEGSRLTVL.

The CDR3: CASAGQGGQPQHF. The CDR3 DNA sequence: TGTGCCAGTGCCGGACAGGGAGGTCAGCCCCAGCATTTT. The chain employs TRBV7-2 and TRBJ1-5, with 8 bases matching TRBD1. The V gene's germline CDR1 is SGHTA and CDR2 FQGNSA. The CDR3 totals 13 residues. With V trimmed by 9 bases and J by 6 bases, 7 bases remained unmatched.

The V and J genes are TRBV11-1 and TRBJ2-1, with TRBD1 matching over 7 bases. V lost 4 bases, J lost 6 bases, and 12 bases stayed unmatched. CDR1 SGHAT and CDR2 FQDESV come from the germline V gene (reference sequence). The CDR3 contains 16 residues. CDR3 sequence (DNA): TGTGCCAGCAGCTCCCGACAGGGTTCGAGATCCAATGAGCAGTTCTTC. Translating gives CASSSRQGSRSNEQFF.

Turning to this clone: Other DNA sequences in this sample translate to the same CDR3. The chain combines TRBV18 with TRBJ2-2; 9 bases are a match to TRBD1. V shed 5 bases, J shed 8 bases, and the junction held 9 bases outside the gene matches. There are 15 residues in the CDR3. The germline V gene encodes CDR1 KGHSH and CDR2 LQKENI. CDR3 region: CASSTGTGTTGELFF. The CDR3 nucleotides are TGTGCCAGCTCAACCGGGACAGGGACCACTGGGGAGCTGTTTTTT.

The chain is built from TRBV7-8 and TRBJ2-3; 11 bases match TRBD2. The CDR3 totals 17 residues. Germline CDR1 reads SGHVS; CDR2 reads FQNEAQ. Unmatched junction bases numbered 7, after V lost 1 base and J lost 4 bases. The CDR3: CASSLVVIAGGSDTQYF. In DNA form, the CDR3 reads TGTGCCAGCAGCTTAGTGGTGATAGCGGGAGGGTCAGATACGCAGTATTTT.

The chain links TRBV28 to TRBJ1-2, with a possible D match to TRBD1 (5 bases). Per germline, CDR1 MDHEN and CDR2 SYDVKM. This CDR3 has 14 residues. The V and J ends lost 3 bases and 5 bases respectively, with 13 bases between them. Written as DNA, the CDR3 is TGTGCCAGCAGTTTCTTAAGGGGCGAGTATGGCTACACCTTC. Its translation is CASSFLRGEYGYTF.

V gene TRBV6-2 or TRBV6-3 combines with J gene TRBJ2-1; D ambiguous. V was trimmed by 0 bases and J by 6 bases, leaving 15 bases between them. The CDR3 is 16 amino acids. From germline, CDR1 is MNHEY and CDR2 SVGEGT. In DNA, the CDR3 is TGTGCCAGCAGTTACTCGGGCCCGCAGAATGGCAATGAGCAGTTCTTC. It specifies CASSYSGPQNGNEQFF.

The chain joins TRBV7-2 to TRBJ2-2, with D possibly being TRBD1 (5 bases). Trimming took 6 bases from V and 7 from J, leaving 9 bases between them. This CDR3 has 12 amino acids. The germline V gene encodes CDR1 SGHTA and CDR2 FQGNSA. CDR3 DNA sequence: TGTGCCAGCAGTGTACAGGTCGGGGAGCTGTTTTTT. Amino acid sequence: CASSVQVGELFF.

The rearrangement links TRBV6-2 or TRBV6-3 to TRBJ2-3; TRBD2 is a possible D gene (6 bases). CDR1 and CDR2 from the germline V gene are MNHEY and SVGEGT. CDR3 length: 16 residues. Trimming cost V 2 bases and J 2 bases, with 14 bases left between them. This CDR3 is CASSYNGGMVTDTQYF. CDR3 bases: TGTGCCAGCAGTTACAATGGCGGGATGGTCACAGATACGCAGTATTTT.